This T cell receptor (beta chain) stems from a study of cytomegalovirus exposure and HLA in healthy donors. Study at large: Genetic ancestry analysis placed about 76% of the 300 to 500 donors that were genotyped in the Caucasian-associated cluster.

13 Jbeta primers and 60 Vbeta primers were used for the PCR. Method: immunoSEQ multiplex PCR; TCRdb's copy keeps in-frame clones and lacks some. The top ten clones hold 1% of a sample with roughly 180,000 clones, approximately 81% of them seen once. CDR1 MDHEN and CDR2 SYDVKM come from the germline V gene. V was shortened by 7 bases and J by 4 bases, with 17 bases between the two germline ends. This CDR3 spans 15 amino acids. The sequence derives from a boy aged 2 to 10 in good health and CMV-seronegative. Sequencing was done on a sample of PBMCs. J is TRBJ1-5 and V is TRBV28; possibly TRBD1 for D (6 bases). As DNA, the CDR3 is TGTGCCAGCATTCGGGGTAGGGGGTTAAATCAGCCCCAGCATTTT. It encodes CASIRGRGLNQPQHF.